Listed here are 19 T cell receptor beta chains from one sample, sequenced in a study of PD-L1 blockade in urothelial cancer. The repertoire was sequenced with immunoSEQ multiplex PCR; TCRdb's copy has only in-frame clones and lacks some. The data show over 65,000 clones, around four fifths seen once. The sample here was PBMCs, taken around atezolizumab (anti-PD-L1) treatment. Receptors were obtained from a man between 65 and 79 years old with urothelial cancer.

The chain is built from TRBV4-2 and TRBJ2-2; TRBD2 is a possible D gene (5 bases). CDR1 is LGHNA and CDR2 is YNFKEQ in the germline V gene. Between the trimmed V and J ends, which lost 1 base and 6 bases, there was a span of 15 bases. The CDR3 totals 16 residues. The CDR3 coding sequence is TGTGCCAGCAGCCAAGGAGTTTCGGGGTCGGCCGGGGAGCTGTTTTTT. This translates into CASSQGVSGSAGELFF.

The J gene is TRBJ1-1, the V gene TRBV5-6; D gene unclear. There are 15 residues in the CDR3. V lost 1 base and J 5 bases, leaving 15 bases between the germline ends. CDR1 and CDR2 from the germline V gene are SGHDT and YYEEEE. CDR3 region: CASSLKFRGWTEAFF. In nucleotides, the CDR3 is TGTGCCAGCAGCTTGAAATTTCGGGGATGGACTGAAGCTTTCTTT.

This chain joins TRBV10-3 and TRBJ2-7, with a tentative D call TRBD1 (6 bases). The CDR3 contains 13 residues. Germline V gene data show CDR1 as ENHRY and CDR2 as SYGVKD. V dropped 6 bases and J dropped 6 bases, with 15 bases sitting between them. This CDR3 is CAIRTEQGVEQYF. The CDR3 region has the DNA TGTGCCATCAGAACGGAACAGGGTGTCGAGCAGTACTTC.

This rearrangement joins TRBV9 to TRBJ1-1; D might be TRBD1 (5 bases). The CDR3 contains 17 residues. Germline CDR1 SGDLS, CDR2 YYNGEE. V lost 2 bases, J lost 4 bases, and 21 bases lay in between. This chain's CDR3 is CASSVGQFDSRSTEAFF. CDR3 nucleotides: TGTGCCAGCAGCGTCGGGCAATTCGACAGCCGAAGCACTGAAGCTTTCTTT.

The genes are TRBV20-1 and TRBJ1-1; D call uncertain. Germline V lookup: CDR1 DFQATT, CDR2 SNEGSKA (reference sequence). V was pared by 3 bases and J by 12 bases, with 11 bases between. CDR3 length: 10 residues. CDR3 protein: CSASEATTFF. The CDR3 DNA is TGCAGTGCTAGCGAGGCCACCACTTTCTTT.

The chain couples TRBV28 to TRBJ2-7, with 11 bases identical to TRBD2. CDR1 is MDHEN and CDR2 is SYDVKM in the germline V gene. Losses at the gene ends were 4 bases for V and 3 bases for J; bases not matched to a gene: 8. The CDR3 spans 16 residues. CDR3 in amino acids: CASSYPWGLADYEQYF. CDR3 coding DNA: TGTGCCAGCAGTTATCCCTGGGGACTAGCGGACTACGAGCAGTACTTC.

The chain carries TRBV7-2 and TRBJ2-7, with 8 bases that match TRBD2. There are 15 residues in the CDR3. The V gene end was trimmed by 7 bases and the J gene end by 3 bases; junction bases not matched to a gene: 11. The V gene's germline CDR1 is SGHTA and CDR2 FQGNSA. In DNA form, the CDR3 reads TGTGCCAGCACCCCCCCGACGGGGGGGAACTACGAGCAGTACTTC. Protein: CASTPPTGGNYEQYF.

J is TRBJ1-4 and V is TRBV11-2; weak D call: TRBD1 (5 bases). There are 14 residues in the CDR3. Germline V lookup: CDR1 SGHAT, CDR2 FQNNGV. V was cut by 1 base and J by 7 bases, with 10 bases left in between. CDR3 bases: TGTGCCAGCAGCTTAGGGACGGGGGGTGAAAAACTGTTTTTT. This encodes CASSLGTGGEKLFF.

The chain recombines TRBV18 with TRBJ2-5, with 9 bases fitting TRBD1. Germline CDR1 reads KGHSH; CDR2 reads LQKENI. CDR3 length equals 15 residues. Trimming at V came to 3 bases and at J to 5 bases, leaving 7 bases not matched to a gene. The DNA for the CDR3 is TGTGCCAGCTCACCGGGCGGACAGGGGTCGGAGACCCAGTACTTC. Its translation is CASSPGGQGSETQYF.

The J gene is TRBJ2-3, the V gene TRBV4-1; D gene uncertain. The CDR3 consists of 14 residues. Trimming cost V 6 bases and J 0 bases, with 10 bases left between them. CDR1 is MGHRA and CDR2 is YSYEKL in the germline V gene. Written as DNA, the CDR3 is TGCGCCAGCAGGGTATCGACTAGCACAGATACGCAGTATTTT. Protein sequence: CASRVSTSTDTQYF.

Only one count was recorded for this clone. V usage is TRBV6-1 and J usage is TRBJ1-1; 8 nucleotides agree with TRBD1. V dropped 4 bases and J dropped 4; count of bases not matched to a gene: 5. The V gene's germline CDR1 is MNHNS and CDR2 SASEGT. This CDR3 has 14 amino acids. The CDR3 sequence: CASSATGQGTEAFF. As DNA, the CDR3 is TGTGCCAGCAGTGCCACAGGACAGGGCACTGAAGCTTTCTTT.

This chain joins TRBV25-1 and TRBJ2-5, with D tentatively TRBD1 (5 bases). The CDR3 runs to 14 residues. V was cut by 0 bases and J by 3 bases, with 8 bases left in between. Germline V CDR1 and CDR2: MGHDK, SYGVNS. CDR3 sequence reads: CASSEYDRKETQYF. DNA for the CDR3: TGTGCCAGCAGTGAATATGACAGAAAAGAGACCCAGTACTTC.

The chain uses TRBV6-5 and TRBJ2-7, with 9 positions matching TRBD1. The V gene's germline CDR1 is MNHEY and CDR2 SVGAGI. The CDR3 totals 15 residues. Trimming at V came to 6 bases and at J to 3 bases, leaving 9 bases not matched to a gene. Here the CDR3 reads CASSRGTGLYYEQYF. CDR3 nucleotides: TGTGCCAGCAGCCGCGGGACAGGGCTTTACTACGAGCAGTACTTC.

The CDR3 DNA reads as TGTGCCAGCAGCCGTGGGGGACTAGCGGAAAACAATGAGCAGTTCTTC. This codes for CASSRGGLAENNEQFF. This chain connects TRBV5-4 to TRBJ2-1, with 11 bases identical to TRBD2. The germline V gene has CDR1 SGHNT and CDR2 YYREEE (reference sequence). After removal of 4 bases from V and 5 bases from J, the junction contained 8 bases not matched to a gene. This CDR3 region has 16 residues. Based on the CDR3 plus reference TRBV5-4 and TRBJ2-1, the full variable domain is ETGVTQSPTHLIKTRGQQVTLRCSSQSGHNTVSWYQQALGQGPQFIFQYYREEENGRGNFPPRFSGLQFPNYSSELNVNALELDDSALYLCASSRGGLAENNEQFFGPGTRLTVL.

V gene TRBV12-1 combines with J gene TRBJ2-7; the D call in the table, TRBD2, was not verified against the DNA. TRBV12-1 corresponds to a pseudogene. This CDR3 region has 17 residues. The CDR3 DNA reads TGTGCCAGCAGCTTTGCGCTCAGGCGGGACCCCCCCTACGAGCAGTACTTC. Protein: CASSFALRRDPPYEQYF.

The V gene is TRBV25-1, the J gene TRBJ1-1, with D tentatively TRBD1 (5 bases). Trimming removed 5 bases from V and 2 bases from J, with 15 bases in between. Germline-derived CDR1 and CDR2 are MGHDK and SYGVNS. The CDR3 extends over 15 amino acids. CDR3: CASSLIGADNTEAFF. As DNA, the CDR3 is TGTGCCAGCAGTCTTATAGGGGCAGATAACACTGAAGCTTTCTTT. The variable domain in full, with the rest retrieved from reference TRBV25-1 and TRBJ1-1, is EADIYQTPRYLVIGTGKKITLECSQTMGHDKMYWYQQDPGMELHLIHYSYGVNSTEKGDLSSESTVSRIRTEHFPLTLESARPSHTSQYLCASSLIGADNTEAFFGQGTRLTVV.

The chain carries TRBV28 and TRBJ2-7; 13 nucleotides match TRBD2. Germline CDR1 MDHEN, CDR2 SYDVKM. This CDR3 comprises 21 residues. V shed 5 bases, J shed 4 bases, and the junction held 23 bases outside the gene matches. Written as DNA, the CDR3 is TGTGCCAGCAGTGTTCCCCTCCAGGGTCCCCTGGGACTAGCGGGATCTTACGAGCAGTACTTC. It specifies CASSVPLQGPLGLAGSYEQYF. Full variable domain (remainder filled in from reference TRBV28 and TRBJ2-7): DVKVTQSSRYLVKRTGEKVFLECVQDMDHENMFWYRQDPGLGLRLIYFSYDVKMKEKGDIPEGYSVSREKKERFSLILESASTNQTSMYLCASSVPLQGPLGLAGSYEQYFGPGTRLTVT.

V usage is TRBV29-1 and J usage is TRBJ2-1; TRBD2 agrees at 8 bases. CDR1 and CDR2 from the germline V gene are SQVTM and ANQGSEA. J was trimmed by 8 bases and V by 5 bases; bases with no gene match: 8. This CDR3 comprises 13 residues. The CDR3 DNA reads TGCAGCGTTTCTCAGCTAGCGGGCGATGAGCAGTTCTTC. Its translation: CSVSQLAGDEQFF.

This chain links TRBV5-4 with TRBJ2-5; 9 bases line up with TRBD1. Looked up from germline, CDR1 is SGHNT and CDR2 is YYREEE (reference sequence). This CDR3 has 19 amino acids. Losses at the gene ends were 4 bases for V and 2 bases for J; bases not matched to a gene: 18. Here the CDR3 DNA reads TGTGCCAGCAGCCTTACGCGATCCGGGACAGGGAAAAGTCAAGAGACCCAGTACTTC. As protein: CASSLTRSGTGKSQETQYF.